This T cell receptor beta chain appears in the sequencing data of a study of regulatory T cells in long-lasting Graves disease. Overall study context: Over 5 years of antithyroid drugs plus positive TSH receptor antibodies defined persistent Graves' disease. Study-wide points: Having few samples may have compromised the accuracy.

The germline CDR1 and CDR2 sequences are GTSNPN and SVGIG (reference sequence). CDR3 length equals 15 residues. Trimming left V 5 bases short and J 0 bases short, with 16 bases between. Time point specified: persistent/refractory GD, antithyroid drugs over 5 years with positive TRAb. Construction of the TCR library relied on RNA isolated from PBMCs. For this clonotype: The antigen is not known.

Arm-PCR of CDR3 regions with iRepertoire HTBI primers generated TCR beta libraries. TCRdb re-called the multiplex PCR reads through MiXCR, storing one row per CDR3 protein. Of about 660,000 distinct CDR3 sequences in the sample, approximately 29% were seen once. This receptor was obtained from a female donor with Graves disease. This rearrangement joins TRBV30 to TRBJ1-1; tentative D call: TRBD1 (6 bases). This specimen consisted of peripheral blood mononuclear cells (PBMCs), obtained when the disease was refractory, from a patient treated with antithyroid drugs. DNA of the CDR3: TGTGCCTGGCGATACTCCGGGACAATGAACACTGAAGCTTTCTTT. Translated: CAWRYSGTMNTEAFF.